The clone carrying this T cell receptor (beta chain) was found many times. The antigen is unknown. This entry belongs to a study of neurological immune-mediated disorders. General study findings and limits: Subjects shared no identical expanded-clone CDR3 amino acid sequences, suggesting private TCR-beta repertoires in all groups.

By 5'RACE with 10-nucleotide random UMIs, the cDNA was made. Every sequencing run produced over 160 million TCR-beta sequences that came from 15-18 subjects. TCRdb itself ran the 5' RACE reads through MiXCR, one entry per CDR3 protein. The sample carries 55,000 to 80,000 distinct CDR3 sequences, 12% to 15% recorded once. Stated time point: longitudinal time-point 1 (baseline). The CDR3 consists of 14 residues. Losses at the gene ends were 2 bases for V and 5 bases for J; bases not matched to a gene: 4. The germline V gene encodes CDR1 SGHRS and CDR2 YFSETQ. The source material was PBMCs. The chain is built from TRBV5-1 and TRBJ2-5, with TRBD1 matching 9 bases. This receptor was identified in a female donor with HTLV-1-associated myelopathy (HAM/TSP). The DNA for the CDR3 is TGCGCCAGCAGCTTACAGGGGGCGCGGGAGACCCAGTACTTC. Residues: CASSLQGARETQYF.